Following are 18 T cell receptor beta chains from one sample sequenced in a study of graft-versus-host responses after intestinal transplantation. Only in-frame clones appear in the TCRdb table, and some are missing; sequencing was by immunoSEQ multiplex PCR. The sample records approximately 12,000 clones, about 86% being singletons. Sample: PBMCs, taken 120 to 130 days after transplant. The receptor set was obtained from a human patient who received an intestinal transplant, so some T cells may come from the graft donor.

This clone was seen repeatedly, ten times or more. The chain has TRBV6-5 and TRBJ1-5; TRBD1 is a possible D gene (5 bases). V was clipped by 0 bases and J by 6 bases, with 9 bases between them. CDR1 and CDR2 (germline): MNHEY, SVGAGI. CDR3 length: 14 amino acids. The chain's CDR3 is CASSYSGPSQPQHF. The CDR3 coding sequence is TGTGCCAGCAGTTACTCGGGGCCTAGTCAGCCCCAGCATTTT.

The sample holds one count of this clone. This sequence joins TRBV5-8 and TRBJ1-2, with D perhaps matching TRBD1 (6 bases). The CDR3 runs 13 residues. The V gene lost 2 bases and the J gene lost 4 bases, with 9 bases spanning the gap. Germline V gene sequence: CDR1 SGHTS, CDR2 YDEGEE. This chain's CDR3 is CASSFPGVYGYTF. The CDR3 coding sequence is TGTGCCAGCAGCTTCCCAGGGGTCTATGGCTACACCTTC.

V gene TRBV2 combines with J gene TRBJ1-2; the D gene is possibly TRBD1 (5 bases). Per germline, CDR1 SNHLY and CDR2 FYNNEI. Trimming cost V 8 bases and J 4 bases, with 8 bases left between them. The CDR3 totals 11 residues. In DNA, the CDR3 is TGTGCCAGCGCGGGGGGCTATGGCTACACCTTC. Translated: CASAGGYGYTF.

The chain carries TRBV12-2 and TRBJ2-7; TRBD2 is taken as the D call from the table, unchecked against the DNA. TRBV12-2 is a recognized pseudogene. This CDR3 region has 16 residues. CDR3 sequence reads: CASRFNAGTKYYEQYF. The CDR3 DNA reads as TGTGCAAGTCGCTTTAATGCCGGGACTAAATACTACGAGCAGTACTTC.

V and J are TRBV5-8 and TRBJ2-7; TRBD1 might be the D (6 bases). This CDR3 is built from 14 residues. V shed 6 bases and J shed 6 bases, with 19 bases lying between them. In germline, CDR1 is SGHTS, CDR2 YDEGEE. The CDR3: CASTPWRRGPEQYF. CDR3 coding DNA: TGTGCCAGCACCCCGTGGCGCAGGGGCCCCGAGCAGTACTTC.

This chain links TRBV9 with TRBJ1-5; maybe TRBD1 (5 bases). The V end lost 0 bases, the J end lost 6 bases, and 13 bases lay between the germline ends. Per the germline V gene, CDR1 is SGDLS and CDR2 is YYNGEE. The CDR3 consists of 15 residues. CDR3 in amino acids: CASSVDGGWGQPQHF. Here the CDR3 DNA reads TGTGCCAGCAGCGTAGATGGGGGGTGGGGTCAGCCCCAGCATTTT.

This clone was seen a few times. V gene TRBV21-1 combines with J gene TRBJ2-3; TRBD1, the D gene given by the table, was not confirmed from the DNA. TRBV21-1 is a pseudogene locus. The CDR3 covers 15 residues. DNA of the CDR3: TGTGCCAGCAGCAAGGAGACAGTGAGCACAGATACGCAGTATTTT. It yields the protein CASSKETVSTDTQYF.

V usage is TRBV13 and J usage is TRBJ2-1; TRBD2 aligns across 9 bases. Per germline, CDR1 PRHDT and CDR2 FYEKMQ (reference sequence). Trimming removed 8 bases from V and 0 bases from J; junction bases left unmatched: 14. This CDR3 region has 18 residues. The CDR3: CASSNPEISGSSYNEQFF. CDR3 bases: TGTGCCAGCTCGAACCCCGAAATTAGCGGGAGCTCCTACAATGAGCAGTTCTTC.

This clone showed up just a few times. The rearrangement links TRBV2 to TRBJ2-5; TRBD2 matches at 7 bases. Germline V gives CDR1 SNHLY, CDR2 FYNNEI. V shed 6 bases, J shed 5 bases, and the junction held 12 bases outside the gene matches. The CDR3 loop spans 15 amino acids. The CDR3 spells CASRNGAGPLETQYF. CDR3 coding DNA: TGTGCCAGCAGAAACGGAGCGGGACCCTTGGAGACCCAGTACTTC.

The chain combines TRBV5-1 with TRBJ2-7; perhaps TRBD2 as D (6 bases). Germline-derived CDR1 and CDR2 are SGHRS and YFSETQ. The CDR3 runs 15 residues. Trimming cost V 3 bases and J 0 bases, with 13 bases left between them. CDR3 loop: CASSSERVLSYEQYF. For the CDR3, the DNA is TGCGCCAGCAGCTCAGAGCGGGTCCTCTCCTACGAGCAGTACTTC.

This chain joins TRBV6-4 and TRBJ2-2; TRBD2 might be the D (5 bases). CDR1 is MRHNA, CDR2 SNTAGT, per germline. Trimming removed 2 bases from V and 1 base from J, with 5 bases in between. The CDR3 runs to 14 residues. CDR3 in amino acids: CASSDGLNTGELFF. In DNA, the CDR3 is TGTGCCAGCAGTGACGGACTGAACACCGGGGAGCTGTTTTTT.

This sequence joins TRBV29-1 and TRBJ2-3, with D unresolved. The V end lost 5 bases, the J end lost 0 bases, and 6 bases lay between the germline ends. The CDR3 runs to 12 residues. Germline CDR1 SQVTM, CDR2 ANQGSEA. The CDR3 reads CSVSGSTDTQYF. The DNA of the CDR3 is TGCAGCGTTTCAGGCAGCACAGATACGCAGTATTTT.

This chain uses TRBV19 with TRBJ1-1; D is ambiguous. CDR1 LNHDA and CDR2 SQIVND come from the germline V gene (reference sequence). The CDR3 extends over 12 amino acids. Trimming removed 3 bases at V and 1 base at J, with 3 bases between. The CDR3: CASSMGNTEAFF. The CDR3 bases are TGTGCCAGTAGTATGGGGAACACTGAAGCTTTCTTT.

The V call is TRBV6-1, the J call TRBJ2-1; unclear D gene. V was trimmed by 3 bases and J by 0 bases, leaving 12 bases between them. The CDR3 is 16 amino acids. Germline CDR1 reads MNHNS; CDR2 reads SASEGT. The CDR3 DNA follows: TGTGCCAGCAGTGATCCCACTCCCCGCTCCTACAATGAGCAGTTCTTC. Its translation: CASSDPTPRSYNEQFF.

V is TRBV20-1 and J is TRBJ1-1; D gene ambiguous. Germline CDR1 DFQATT, CDR2 SNEGSKA (reference sequence). V lost 2 bases and J 6 bases, leaving 7 bases between the germline ends. CDR3 size: 11 residues. CDR3 sequence (DNA): TGCAGTGCTAGATCAGGTCCTGAAGCTTTCTTT. Translated: CSARSGPEAFF.

The V call is TRBV28, the J call TRBJ2-1; D not resolved. CDR1 is MDHEN, CDR2 SYDVKM, per germline. The CDR3 has 14 amino acids. Trimming removed 3 bases from V and 1 base from J, with 7 bases in between. The CDR3 DNA follows: TGTGCCAGCAGTTTCGATCCTTCCTACAATGAGCAGTTCTTC. Translation: CASSFDPSYNEQFF.

The chain employs TRBV2 and TRBJ2-7, with D maybe TRBD1 (6 bases). Germline lookup yields CDR1 SNHLY and CDR2 FYNNEI. This CDR3 is 11 amino acids long. With 7 bases removed from V and 6 bases from J, the gap between germline ends came to 10 bases. The CDR3 DNA reads TGTGCCAGCAATGCCAGGGGCGAGCAGTACTTC. Translated: CASNARGEQYF.

V and J are TRBV6-4 and TRBJ2-1; 13 nucleotides agree with TRBD2. There are 14 residues in the CDR3. The J segment lost 6 bases and the V segment lost 4 bases, leaving 0 bases of the junction unmatched. CDR1 MRHNA and CDR2 SNTAGT come from the germline V gene. The chain's CDR3 is CASSGTSGSNEQFF. In DNA form, the CDR3 reads TGTGCCAGCAGTGGGACTAGCGGGAGCAATGAGCAGTTCTTC.